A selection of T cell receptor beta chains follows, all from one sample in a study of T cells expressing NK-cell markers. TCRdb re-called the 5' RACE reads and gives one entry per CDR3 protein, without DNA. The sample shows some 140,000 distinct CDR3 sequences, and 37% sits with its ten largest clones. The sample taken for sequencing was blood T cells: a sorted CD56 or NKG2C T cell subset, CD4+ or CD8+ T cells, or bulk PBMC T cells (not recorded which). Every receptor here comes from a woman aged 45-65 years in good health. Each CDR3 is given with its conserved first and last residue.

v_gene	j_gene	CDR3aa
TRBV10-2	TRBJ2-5	CASSEPRTSGYQETQYF
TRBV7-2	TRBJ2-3	CASSLGVAGTDTQYF
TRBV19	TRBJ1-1	CASNLERGRTEAFF
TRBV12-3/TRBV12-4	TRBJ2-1	CASSLDPANEQFF
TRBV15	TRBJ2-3	CATSSEGQGDTDTQYF
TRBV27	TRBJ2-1	CASSLLFSTGRLYNEQFF
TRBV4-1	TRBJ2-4	CASSRVRGAKNIQYF
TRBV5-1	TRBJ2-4	CASKVGVAKNIQYF
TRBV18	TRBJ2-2	CASSPGTSNTGELFF
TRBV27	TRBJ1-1	CASSSGAIYTEAFF
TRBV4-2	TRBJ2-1	CVDTTDPGTGGHEQFF
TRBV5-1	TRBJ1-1	CASSVGQKTNTEAFF
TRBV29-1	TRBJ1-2	CSVDGQGSPGGYTF
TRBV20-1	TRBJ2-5	CSARDQEGARWWEYF
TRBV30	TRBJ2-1	CAWDSGMKDEQFF
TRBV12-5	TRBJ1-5	CASGRGTINQPQHF
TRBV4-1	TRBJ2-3	CASSQDFRSPSTDTQYF
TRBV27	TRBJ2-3	CASSPLTSGSTDTQYF
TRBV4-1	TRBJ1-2	CASSQASDRYGYTF
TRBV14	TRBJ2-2	CASSHPISGAGELFF
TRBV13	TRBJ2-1	CASSIAGLAEDNEQFF
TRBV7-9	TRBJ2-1	CASSLTSGYLREQFF
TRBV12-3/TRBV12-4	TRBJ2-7	CASSPIGRGAEQYF
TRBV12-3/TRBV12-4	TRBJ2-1	CASTPLSVEQFF
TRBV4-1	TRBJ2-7	CASSHAREQYF
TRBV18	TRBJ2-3	CASSPSWGDTQYF
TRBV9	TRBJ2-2	CASSHGTSGRPGELFF
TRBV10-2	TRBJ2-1	CASTTGGGAGGWDEQFF
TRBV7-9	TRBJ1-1	CASSFREMNTEAFF
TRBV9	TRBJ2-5	CASSVGGGEKEETQYF
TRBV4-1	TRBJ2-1	CASSQRLPTTGKGNEQFF
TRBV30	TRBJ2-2	CAWDSGTGELFF
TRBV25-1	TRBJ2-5	CASSEGEETQYF
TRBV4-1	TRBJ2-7	CASTNLQGGGYEQYF
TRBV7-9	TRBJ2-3	CASSSGSQADTQYF
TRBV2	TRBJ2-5	CASSEMEGRETQYF
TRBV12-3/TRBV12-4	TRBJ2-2	CASMDRAGELFF
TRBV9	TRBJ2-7	CASSSEGTGDHEQYF
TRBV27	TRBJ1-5	CASSPQGYSNQPQHF
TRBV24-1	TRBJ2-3	CATSDQEVSADTQYF